This TCR beta chain is from a study of shared clonotypes between healthy human individuals (dated by TCRdb to 2019 to 2021). Study-wide context: Three men and a couple of women, aged 18 to 49 years, made up the cohort. For each donor, CD4 naive and CD4 memory were each given three plates, CD8 naive was given two plates, and CD8 memory was given one plate. Blood TCR repertoires of about 5 healthy adults were deeply sequenced to estimate repertoire size and the extent of clonotype sharing between individuals. Different laboratories and diverse techniques were used to prepare libraries and sequence TCR repertoires, to increase sequencing depth and limit assay-specific biases. Each donor's leukapheresis produced roughly between roughly 0.9 and 9 billion PBMCs. Study-level results and caveats: Because the study included a small number of donors, the genetic and exposure-history diversity represented was limited. Pairwise subsampling indicated that sequencing depth was expected to affect the degree of clonotype sharing among donors. Compared with non-shared clonotypes, clonotypes shared by all four sorted-subset donors had higher generation probabilities. Sampling was restricted to blood, and TCR repertoires in tissue are likely to differ from TCR repertoires in blood. Naive subsets generally had larger estimated clonotype richness than memory subsets did. Rarefaction of sorted-subset datasets indicated incomplete sequencing despite the large sequencing depth. Across four donors, about 5% of naive CD4, over 3% of naive CD8, under 2.5% of memory CD4, and approximately 0.4% of memory CD8 clonotypes were shared.

In the case of this clone: Its antigen is currently not known. Base qualities are not at hand, and no much larger clone is one base apart.

Using the deep immunoSEQ assay, TCR CDR3 regions were amplified from genomic DNA by multiplex PCR. Extracted genomic DNA from each cell subset was spread evenly across all wells of several immunoSEQ 96-well plates, with each plate serving as a replicate. For sorted subsets, approximately 210 ng of genomic DNA, equivalent to 25,000 to 35,000 T cell genomes, went into each replicate PCR. The purified libraries were quantified using a Qubit 3.0 fluorometer, sized with a Bioanalyzer 2100, and then quantified again using the KAPA Library Quantification kit. Each immunoSEQ 96-well plate was sequenced on its own single-read 150-cycle Illumina NextSeq 550 flow cell. In the source study's methods: Because the immunoSEQ output held only junctional sequences and lacked quality scores, the filtering could not match the filtering applied to full-length reads. To assign V/J genes and CDR3, sequences were annotated using PyIR, a Python wrapper for IgBLAST v1.9, with IMGT germline references. Reads with weak V/J assignments (E-value above 1e-6), missing CDR3, stop codons, out-of-frame junctions, or ambiguous translated residues were removed. A V3J clonotype was defined by an identical inferred V gene, J gene, and CDR3 amino acid sequence. Percentage overlap between repertoires was computed as shared unique clonotypes divided by the size of the smaller repertoire. Richness of each repertoire was evaluated using RTK rarefaction, the Chao1 estimator, and Recon v2.1 estimates of unobserved clonotypes. Generation probabilities were computed with OLGA for all TCRbeta clonotypes obtained by the gDNA method from several donors. Here the immuneACCESS table is served through TCRdb, limited to in-frame sequences with V and J called. Missing clones are a known gap in these copies; in checked studies unresolved V genes cover under half, and the rest lacks a known reason. Clonal size and the V and J genes are those of that table, whereas D and trimming came from the DNA. This sample holds about a million clones; approximately 80% were observed only once. Roughly 0.9% of the sample belongs to the ten largest clones.

Healthy HIV-negative adults with no recently reported acute infections or vaccinations were included as donors. Every donor was a Caucasian adult residing in Nashville, Tennessee, USA. CD4+ T cells were enriched by magnetic negative selection; naive cells were then positively selected on CD45RA, and the negative fraction formed the memory subset. After blood collection by leukapheresis, PBMCs were isolated using Ficoll-Histopaque density gradient centrifugation and then cryopreserved in the vapor phase of liquid nitrogen. Analytical flow cytometry was used to check the purity and quantity of each magnetically sorted T cell population. From each sorted fraction, genomic DNA was isolated and quantified by UV absorbance on a Nanodrop 2000c. A distance of 12 bases separates the germline ends of V and J, which lose 2 bases and 1 base respectively. Spanning cysteine to phenylalanine, the CDR3 consists of 16 amino acids. Here the CDR3 DNA is all that survives: 48 bases in frame from base 1. From the germline V gene, CDR1 is MDHEN and CDR2 is SYDVKM.

The sample taken for sequencing was memory CD4+ T cells from PBMCs. Reading the label with the study, this specimen's cell subset or site is: CD45RA-negative fraction. Recombination connected TRBV28 to TRBJ1-5, and TRBD1 may be the D gene, going by 6 matching bases. The TCR sequence derives from a young man in good health. Some clones in this sample may be carry-over from other donors' samples. CDR3 loop: CASSLRGIASNQPQHF. The DNA sequence follows: TGTGCCAGCAGTTTAAGGGGGATAGCAAGCAATCAGCCCCAGCATTTT.